The clone carrying this T cell receptor beta chain has just a few counts. This entry comes from a study of cytomegalovirus exposure and HLA in healthy donors. The V gene end was trimmed by 3 bases and the J gene end by 4 bases; junction bases not matched to a gene: 3. Germline V gives CDR1 SGHNT, CDR2 YYREEE (reference sequence). This CDR3 has 14 amino acids. PCR involved 60 Vbeta and 13 Jbeta primers. Profiled with immunoSEQ multiplex PCR; TCRdb holds only in-frame clones, not every one. Of about 78,000 clones detected, about three quarters appear once; the ten largest clones hold 8.5% to 14%. Sequencing was carried out using PBMCs. V usage is TRBV5-4 and J usage is TRBJ1-2, with 10 bases lining up with TRBD1. The sequence derives from a woman aged 40 to 55 in good health and CMV-seropositive. Written as DNA, the CDR3 is TGTGCCAGCAGCTCGGGACAGGGGTTCTATGGCTACACCTTC. It encodes CASSSGQGFYGYTF.